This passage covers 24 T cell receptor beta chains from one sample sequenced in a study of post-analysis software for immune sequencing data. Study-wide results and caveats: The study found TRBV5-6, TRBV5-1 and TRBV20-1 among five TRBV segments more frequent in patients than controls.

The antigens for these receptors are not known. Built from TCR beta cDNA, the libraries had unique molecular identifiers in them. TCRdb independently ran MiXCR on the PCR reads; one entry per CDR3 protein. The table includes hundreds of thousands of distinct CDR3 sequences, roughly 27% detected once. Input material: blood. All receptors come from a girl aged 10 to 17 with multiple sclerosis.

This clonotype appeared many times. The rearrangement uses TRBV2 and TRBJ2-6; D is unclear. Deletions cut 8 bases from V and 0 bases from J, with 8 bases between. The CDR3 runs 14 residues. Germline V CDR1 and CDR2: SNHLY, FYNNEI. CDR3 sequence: CASRLSSGANVLTF. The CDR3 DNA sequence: TGTGCCAGCCGACTGAGCTCTGGGGCCAACGTCCTGACTTTC.

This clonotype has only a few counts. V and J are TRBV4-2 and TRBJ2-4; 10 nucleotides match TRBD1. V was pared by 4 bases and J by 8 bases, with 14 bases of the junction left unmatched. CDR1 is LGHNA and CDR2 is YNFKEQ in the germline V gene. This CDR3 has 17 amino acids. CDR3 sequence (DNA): TGTGCCAGCAGCCCCCGGGACAGGGGCATCCCCGGGGACATTCAGTACTTC. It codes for CASSPRDRGIPGDIQYF.

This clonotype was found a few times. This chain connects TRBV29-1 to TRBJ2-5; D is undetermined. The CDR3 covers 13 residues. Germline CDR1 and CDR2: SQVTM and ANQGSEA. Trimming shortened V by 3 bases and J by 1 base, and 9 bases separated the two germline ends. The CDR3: CSVERVVQETQYF. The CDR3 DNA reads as TGCAGCGTTGAGAGAGTCGTCCAAGAGACCCAGTACTTC.

CDR3 protein: CSVLGGTEAFF. The DNA for the CDR3 is TGCAGCGTATTGGGAGGGACTGAAGCTTTCTTT. The chain couples TRBV29-1 to TRBJ1-1; D is ambiguous. The V end lost 6 bases, the J end lost 5 bases, and 10 bases lay between the germline ends. CDR3 length equals 11 residues. Germline V gene lookup returns CDR1 SQVTM and CDR2 ANQGSEA.

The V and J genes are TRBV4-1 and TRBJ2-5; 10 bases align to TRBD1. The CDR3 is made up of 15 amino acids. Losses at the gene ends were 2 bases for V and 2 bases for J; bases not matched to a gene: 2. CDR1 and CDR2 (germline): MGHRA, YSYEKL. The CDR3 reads CASSQPGQGQETQYF. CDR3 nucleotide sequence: TGCGCCAGCAGCCAACCGGGACAGGGGCAAGAGACCCAGTACTTC.

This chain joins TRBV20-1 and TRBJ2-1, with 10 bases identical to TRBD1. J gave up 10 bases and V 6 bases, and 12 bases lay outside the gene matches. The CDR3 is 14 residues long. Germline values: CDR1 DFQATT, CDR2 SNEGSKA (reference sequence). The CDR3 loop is CSARDRGVIGEQFF. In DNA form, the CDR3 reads TGCAGTGCCAGGGACAGGGGCGTTATCGGGGAGCAGTTCTTC.

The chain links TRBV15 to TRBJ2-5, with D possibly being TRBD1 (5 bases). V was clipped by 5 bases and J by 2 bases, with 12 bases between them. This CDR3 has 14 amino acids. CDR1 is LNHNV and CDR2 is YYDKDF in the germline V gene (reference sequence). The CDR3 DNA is TGTGCCACCAGCGGAGCAGGGTTACAAGAGACCCAGTACTTC. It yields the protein CATSGAGLQETQYF.

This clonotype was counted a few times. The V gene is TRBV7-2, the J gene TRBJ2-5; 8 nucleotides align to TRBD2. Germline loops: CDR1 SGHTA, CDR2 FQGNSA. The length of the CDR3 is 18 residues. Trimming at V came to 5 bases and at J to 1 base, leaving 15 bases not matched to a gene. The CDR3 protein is CASSPRLATSLPQETQYF. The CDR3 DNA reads TGTGCCAGCAGCCCTAGACTAGCGACCTCTCTACCCCAAGAGACCCAGTACTTC.

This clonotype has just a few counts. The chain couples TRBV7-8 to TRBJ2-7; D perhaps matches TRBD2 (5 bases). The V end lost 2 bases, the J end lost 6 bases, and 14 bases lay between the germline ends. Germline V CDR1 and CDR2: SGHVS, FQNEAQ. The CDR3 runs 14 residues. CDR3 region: CASSLLRGSGEQYF. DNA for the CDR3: TGTGCCAGCAGCTTACTACGAGGGTCAGGCGAGCAGTACTTC.

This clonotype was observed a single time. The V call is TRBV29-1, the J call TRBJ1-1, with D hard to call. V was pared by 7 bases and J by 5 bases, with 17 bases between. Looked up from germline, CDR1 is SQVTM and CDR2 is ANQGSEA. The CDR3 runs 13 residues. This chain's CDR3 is CSAAEADGTEAFF. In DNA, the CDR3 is TGCAGCGCCGCCGAGGCAGACGGGACTGAAGCTTTCTTT.

The CDR3 loop is CASARQGGQPQHF. CDR3 sequence (DNA): TGCGCCAGCGCCCGACAGGGTGGTCAGCCCCAGCATTTT. This chain connects TRBV5-1 to TRBJ1-5; 7 bases are a match to TRBD1. The CDR3 has 13 residues. Germline CDR1 is SGHRS and CDR2 is YFSETQ. Trimming took 7 bases from V and 6 from J; bases not matched to a gene: 7.

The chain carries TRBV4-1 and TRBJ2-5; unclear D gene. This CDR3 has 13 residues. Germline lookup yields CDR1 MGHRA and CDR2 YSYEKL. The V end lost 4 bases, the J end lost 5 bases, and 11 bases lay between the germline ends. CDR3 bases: TGCGCCAGCAGCCTAACCCAAGGGGAGACCCAGTACTTC. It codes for CASSLTQGETQYF.

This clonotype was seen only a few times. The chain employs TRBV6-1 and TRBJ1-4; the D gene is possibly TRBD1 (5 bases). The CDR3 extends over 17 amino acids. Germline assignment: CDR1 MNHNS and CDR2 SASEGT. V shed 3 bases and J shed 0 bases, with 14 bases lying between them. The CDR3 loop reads CASSDRSQGATNEKLFF. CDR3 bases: TGTGCCAGCAGTGACCGATCGCAGGGTGCAACTAATGAAAAACTGTTTTTT.

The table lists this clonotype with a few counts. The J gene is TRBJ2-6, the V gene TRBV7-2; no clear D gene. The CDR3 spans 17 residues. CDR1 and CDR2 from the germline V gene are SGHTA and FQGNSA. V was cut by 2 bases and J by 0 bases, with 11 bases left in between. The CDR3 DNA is TGTGCCAGCAGCTTAATGGGCAGCTTCTCTGGGGCCAACGTCCTGACTTTC. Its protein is CASSLMGSFSGANVLTF.

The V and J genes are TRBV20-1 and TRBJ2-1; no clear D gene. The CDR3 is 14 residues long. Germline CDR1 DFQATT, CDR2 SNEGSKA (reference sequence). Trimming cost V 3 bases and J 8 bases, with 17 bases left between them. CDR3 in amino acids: CSASRPDIRDEQFF. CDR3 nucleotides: TGCAGTGCTAGCAGGCCCGATATCCGGGATGAGCAGTTCTTC.

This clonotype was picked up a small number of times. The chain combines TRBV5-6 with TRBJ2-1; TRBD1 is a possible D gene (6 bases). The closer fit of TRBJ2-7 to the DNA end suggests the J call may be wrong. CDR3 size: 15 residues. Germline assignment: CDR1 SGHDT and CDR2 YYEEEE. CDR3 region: CASSAGVFTTREQYF. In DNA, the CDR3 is TGTGCCAGCAGTGCAGGGGTATTCACAACAAGAGAGCAGTACTTC.

The CDR3 here is CASSGLAGPYNEQFF. CDR3 coding DNA: TGTGCCAGCAGCGGACTAGCGGGACCCTACAATGAGCAGTTCTTC. This rearrangement joins TRBV7-2 to TRBJ2-1; 12 bases are a match to TRBD2. V shed 5 bases and J 2 bases; nucleotides not matched to a gene: 1. This CDR3 region has 15 residues. Germline V CDR1 and CDR2: SGHTA, FQGNSA.

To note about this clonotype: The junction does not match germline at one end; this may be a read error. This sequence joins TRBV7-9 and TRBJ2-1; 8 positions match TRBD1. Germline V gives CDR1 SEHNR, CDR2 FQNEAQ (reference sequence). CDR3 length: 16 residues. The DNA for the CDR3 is TGTGCCAGCAGCCCAACTTTCGGGACAGGAAAAAATGAGCAGGTCTTC. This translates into CASSPTFGTGKNEQVF.

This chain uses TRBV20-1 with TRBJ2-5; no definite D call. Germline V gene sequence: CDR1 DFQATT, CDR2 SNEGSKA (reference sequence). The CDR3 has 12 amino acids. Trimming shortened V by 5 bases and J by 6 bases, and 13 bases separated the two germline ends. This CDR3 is CSAPGQWKTQYF. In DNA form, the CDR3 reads TGCAGTGCTCCGGGCCAGTGGAAGACCCAGTACTTC.

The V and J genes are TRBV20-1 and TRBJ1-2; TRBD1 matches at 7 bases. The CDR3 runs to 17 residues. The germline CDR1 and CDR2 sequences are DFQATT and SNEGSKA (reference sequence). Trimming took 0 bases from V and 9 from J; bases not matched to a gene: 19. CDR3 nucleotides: TGCAGTGCTAGAGATAGGGGCAGGGGGAGGGTATGGGGTAGCTACACCTTC. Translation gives CSARDRGRGRVWGSYTF.

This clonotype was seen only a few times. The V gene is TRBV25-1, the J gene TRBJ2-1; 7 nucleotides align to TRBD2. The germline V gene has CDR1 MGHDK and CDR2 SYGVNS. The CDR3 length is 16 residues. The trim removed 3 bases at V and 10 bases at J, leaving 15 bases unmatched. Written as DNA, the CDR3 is TGTGCCAGCAGTGATCGGGGGACTACGAGAGCGGGGGAGCAGTTCTTC. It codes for CASSDRGTTRAGEQFF.

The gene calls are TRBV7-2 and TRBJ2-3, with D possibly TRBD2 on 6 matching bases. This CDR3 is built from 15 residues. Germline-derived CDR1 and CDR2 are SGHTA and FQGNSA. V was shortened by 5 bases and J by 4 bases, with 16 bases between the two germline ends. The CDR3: CASSERKGGPDTQYF. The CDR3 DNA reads TGTGCCAGCAGCGAACGGAAAGGAGGGCCAGATACGCAGTATTTT.

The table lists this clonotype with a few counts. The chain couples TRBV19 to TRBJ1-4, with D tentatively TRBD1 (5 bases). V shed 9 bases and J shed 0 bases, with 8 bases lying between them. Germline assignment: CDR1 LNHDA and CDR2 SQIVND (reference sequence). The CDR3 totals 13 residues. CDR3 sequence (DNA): TGTGCCAGGTTGACAGCAACTAATGAAAAACTGTTTTTT. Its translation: CARLTATNEKLFF.

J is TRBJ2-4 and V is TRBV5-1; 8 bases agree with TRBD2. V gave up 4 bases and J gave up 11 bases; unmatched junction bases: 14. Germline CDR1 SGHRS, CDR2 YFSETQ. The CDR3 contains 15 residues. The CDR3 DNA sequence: TGCGCCAGCAGCGATACCGGGACTAGAGGGTCGGTTCAGTACTTC. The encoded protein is CASSDTGTRGSVQYF.